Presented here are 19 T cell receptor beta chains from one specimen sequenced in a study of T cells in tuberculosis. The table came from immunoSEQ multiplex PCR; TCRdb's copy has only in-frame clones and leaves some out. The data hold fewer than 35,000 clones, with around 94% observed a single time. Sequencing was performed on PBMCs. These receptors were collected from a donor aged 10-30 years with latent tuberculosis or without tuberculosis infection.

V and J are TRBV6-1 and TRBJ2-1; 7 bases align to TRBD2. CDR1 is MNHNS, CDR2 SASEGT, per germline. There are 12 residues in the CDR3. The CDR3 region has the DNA TGTCTCGGGACTACTTTCTACAATGAGCAGTTCTTC. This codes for CLGTTFYNEQFF.

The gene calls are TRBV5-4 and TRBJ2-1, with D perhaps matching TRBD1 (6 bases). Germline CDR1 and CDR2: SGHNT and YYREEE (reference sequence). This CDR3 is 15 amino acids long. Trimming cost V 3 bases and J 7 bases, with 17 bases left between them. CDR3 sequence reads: CASSSTPGHWNEQFF. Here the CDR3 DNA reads TGTGCCAGCAGCTCGACTCCGGGACATTGGAATGAGCAGTTCTTC.

The CDR3 coding sequence is TGTGCCAGCTCACCACCGGAAGCGGACAGGGTAAAATCGGTGCCCTACGAGCAGTACTTC. Amino acid sequence: CASSPPEADRVKSVPYEQYF. The V gene is TRBV18, the J gene TRBJ2-7; 8 nucleotides match TRBD1. Trimming cost V 0 bases and J 2 bases; bases outside gene matches: 18. CDR1 KGHSH and CDR2 LQKENI come from the germline V gene. The CDR3 contains 20 residues.

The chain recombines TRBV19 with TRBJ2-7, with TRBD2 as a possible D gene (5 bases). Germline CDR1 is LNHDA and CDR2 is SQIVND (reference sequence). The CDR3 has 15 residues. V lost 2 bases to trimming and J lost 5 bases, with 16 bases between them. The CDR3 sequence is CASSITGTRRHEQYF. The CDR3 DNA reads TGTGCCAGTAGTATAACGGGAACCCGACGCCACGAGCAGTACTTC.

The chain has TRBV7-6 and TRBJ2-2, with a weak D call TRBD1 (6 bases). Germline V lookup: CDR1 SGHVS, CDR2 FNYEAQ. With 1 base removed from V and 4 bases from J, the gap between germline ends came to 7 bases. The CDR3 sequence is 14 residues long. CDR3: CASSLGGGTGELFF. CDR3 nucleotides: TGTGCCAGCAGCTTAGGAGGGGGCACCGGGGAGCTGTTTTTT.

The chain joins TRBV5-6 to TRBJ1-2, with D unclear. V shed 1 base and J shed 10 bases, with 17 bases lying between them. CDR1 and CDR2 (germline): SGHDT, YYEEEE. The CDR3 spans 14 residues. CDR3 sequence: CASSLLEGRPFYTF. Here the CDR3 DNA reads TGTGCCAGCAGCTTGTTGGAGGGCAGACCCTTCTACACCTTC.

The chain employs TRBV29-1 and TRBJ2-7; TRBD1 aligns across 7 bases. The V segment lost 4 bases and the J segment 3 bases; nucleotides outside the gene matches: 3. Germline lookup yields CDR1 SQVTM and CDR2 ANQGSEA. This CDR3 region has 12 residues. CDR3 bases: TGCAGCGTTGGGGACAGCAACTACGAGCAGTACTTC. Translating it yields CSVGDSNYEQYF.

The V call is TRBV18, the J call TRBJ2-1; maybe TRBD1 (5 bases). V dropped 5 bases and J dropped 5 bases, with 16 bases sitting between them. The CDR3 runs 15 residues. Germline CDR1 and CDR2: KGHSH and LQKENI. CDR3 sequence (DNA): TGTGCCAGCTCATCCCAACACAGGACCGACAATGAGCAGTTCTTC. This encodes CASSSQHRTDNEQFF.

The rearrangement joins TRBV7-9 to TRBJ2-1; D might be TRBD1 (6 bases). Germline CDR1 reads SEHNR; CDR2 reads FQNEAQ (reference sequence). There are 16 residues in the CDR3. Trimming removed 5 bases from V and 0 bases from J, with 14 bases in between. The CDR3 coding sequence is TGTGCCAGCAGCCACAAGGGGGTCAGCTCCTACAATGAGCAGTTCTTC. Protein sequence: CASSHKGVSSYNEQFF.

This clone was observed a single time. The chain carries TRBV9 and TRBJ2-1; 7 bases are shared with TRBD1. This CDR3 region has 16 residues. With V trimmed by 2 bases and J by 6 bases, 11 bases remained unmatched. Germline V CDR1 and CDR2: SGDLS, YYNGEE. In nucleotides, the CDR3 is TGTGCCAGCAGCGTGGGAGACAGGGTAGGTGGCAATGAGCAGTTCTTC. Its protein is CASSVGDRVGGNEQFF.

CDR3 sequence reads: CASSRRTGDQPQHF. For the CDR3, the DNA is TGTGCCAGCAGTCGCAGGACGGGGGACCAGCCCCAGCATTTT. V is TRBV2 and J is TRBJ1-5, with D possibly being TRBD1 (5 bases). Germline V lookup: CDR1 SNHLY, CDR2 FYNNEI. The V end lost 5 bases, the J end lost 7 bases, and 15 bases lay between the germline ends. This CDR3 spans 14 amino acids. Using reference TRBV2 and TRBJ1-5 for the parts outside the CDR3, the full variable domain is EPEVTQTPSHQVTQMGQEVILRCVPISNHLYFYWYRQILGQKVEFLVSFYNNEISEKSEIFDDQFSVERPDGSNFTLKIRSTKLEDSAMYFCASSRRTGDQPQHFGDGTRLSIL.

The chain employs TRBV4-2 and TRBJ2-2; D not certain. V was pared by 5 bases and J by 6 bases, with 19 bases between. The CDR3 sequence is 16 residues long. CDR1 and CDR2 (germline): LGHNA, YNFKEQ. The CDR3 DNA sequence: TGTGCCAGCAGCGACGCAGTGCGGTTGTCGGCCGGGGAGCTGTTTTTT. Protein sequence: CASSDAVRLSAGELFF.

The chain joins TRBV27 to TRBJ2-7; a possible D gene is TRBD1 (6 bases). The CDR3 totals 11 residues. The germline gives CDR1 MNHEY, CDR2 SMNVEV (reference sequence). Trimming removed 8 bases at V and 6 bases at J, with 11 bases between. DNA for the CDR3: TGTGCCAGCCTGAGAGGGGGCGAGCAGTACTTC. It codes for CASLRGGEQYF.

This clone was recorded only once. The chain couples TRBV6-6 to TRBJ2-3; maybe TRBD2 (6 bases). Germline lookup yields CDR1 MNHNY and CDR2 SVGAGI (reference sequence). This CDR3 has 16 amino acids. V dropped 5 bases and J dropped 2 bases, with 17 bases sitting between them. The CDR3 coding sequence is TGTGCCAGCAGTACGCCCCTAGGAGGGGTCACAGATACGCAGTATTTT. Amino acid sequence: CASSTPLGGVTDTQYF.

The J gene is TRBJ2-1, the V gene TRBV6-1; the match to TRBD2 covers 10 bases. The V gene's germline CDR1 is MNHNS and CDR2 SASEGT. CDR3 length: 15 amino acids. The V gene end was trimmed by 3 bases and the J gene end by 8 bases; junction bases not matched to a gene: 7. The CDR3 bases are TGTGCCAGCAGTGAGAGCGGGAGGGCCAGGGATGAGCAGTTCTTC. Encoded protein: CASSESGRARDEQFF.

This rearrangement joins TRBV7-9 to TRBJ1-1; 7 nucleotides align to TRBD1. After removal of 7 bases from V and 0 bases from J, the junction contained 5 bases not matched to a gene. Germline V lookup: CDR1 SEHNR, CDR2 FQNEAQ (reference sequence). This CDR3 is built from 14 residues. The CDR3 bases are TGTGCCAGCACCGGGACAGTCATGAACACTGAAGCTTTCTTT. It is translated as CASTGTVMNTEAFF.

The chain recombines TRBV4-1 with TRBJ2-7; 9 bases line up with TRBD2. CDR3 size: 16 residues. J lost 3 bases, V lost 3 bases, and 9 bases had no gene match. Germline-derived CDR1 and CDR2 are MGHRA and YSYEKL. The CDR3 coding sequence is TGCGCCAGCAGCCATGCGGCGGGACTAGCCGGCTACGAGCAGTACTTC. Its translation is CASSHAAGLAGYEQYF.

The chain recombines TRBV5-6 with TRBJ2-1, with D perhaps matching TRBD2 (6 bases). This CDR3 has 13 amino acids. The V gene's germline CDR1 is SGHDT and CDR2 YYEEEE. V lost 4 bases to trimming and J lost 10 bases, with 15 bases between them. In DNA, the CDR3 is TGTGCCAGCAGCCCCCCGGCGGGGTCCGAGCAGTTCTTC. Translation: CASSPPAGSEQFF.

CDR3 region: CASSPDRAETQYF. The CDR3 nucleotides are TGTGCCAGCTCACCAGACAGGGCCGAGACCCAGTACTTC. This chain links TRBV18 with TRBJ2-5, with TRBD1 matching over 7 bases. The CDR3 covers 13 residues. V was clipped by 2 bases and J by 5 bases; unmatched bases: 2. Per the germline V gene, CDR1 is KGHSH and CDR2 is LQKENI.